A single sample gave rise to the 29 T cell receptor beta chains below, sequenced in a study of shared clonotypes between healthy human individuals. Naive CD8 cells lacked CD45RO, underwent positive selection for CCR7 and left out terminally differentiated effector memory CD45RA+ cells. Profiling relied on immunoSEQ multiplex PCR, and the TCRdb table lists in-frame clones only, not all of them. The profile shows nearly 2 million clones, over 85% of them singletons. Source material: naive CD8+ T cells sorted from blood. The receptor set was obtained from a man aged 18 to 30 in good health.

The chain carries TRBV7-9 and TRBJ2-3, with 12 bases aligning to TRBD2. V was clipped by 5 bases and J by 0 bases; unmatched bases: 3. The V gene's germline CDR1 is SEHNR and CDR2 FQNEAQ (reference sequence). The CDR3 has 16 residues. In DNA, the CDR3 is TGTGCCAGCAGCCACGGGACTAGCGGGAGCACAGATACGCAGTATTTT. Protein product: CASSHGTSGSTDTQYF.

To note about this clone: Other DNA sequences from this sample encode an identical CDR3 as well. The genes are TRBV2 and TRBJ2-7; tentatively, D is TRBD1 or TRBD2 (5 bases each). From germline, CDR1 is SNHLY and CDR2 FYNNEI. The length of the CDR3 is 13 residues. The V gene lost 8 bases and the J gene lost 1 base, with 12 bases spanning the gap. The CDR3 reads CASLGTASYEQYF. Written as DNA, the CDR3 is TGTGCCAGCCTAGGGACGGCGTCCTACGAGCAGTACTTC.

The chain has TRBV7-9 and TRBJ1-4, with TRBD1 matching over 7 bases. With V trimmed by 4 bases and J by 4 bases, 6 bases remained unmatched. This CDR3 is built from 15 residues. The V gene's germline CDR1 is SEHNR and CDR2 FQNEAQ (reference sequence). In DNA, the CDR3 is TGTGCCAGCAGCTCTTTCAGGGGGGATAATGAAAAACTGTTTTTT. It codes for CASSSFRGDNEKLFF.

Remarks on this clone: Within the sample, other DNA sequences also encode this same CDR3. This rearrangement joins TRBV27 to TRBJ1-1; 7 bases align to TRBD1. Germline V lookup: CDR1 MNHEY, CDR2 SMNVEV (reference sequence). The CDR3 extends over 14 amino acids. Trimming took 6 bases from V and 1 from J; bases not matched to a gene: 5. The CDR3 DNA reads as TGTGCCAGCAGCCTAAGGGGGCCGAACACTGAAGCTTTCTTT. Its protein is CASSLRGPNTEAFF.

This chain joins TRBV4-2 and TRBJ2-1; D unclear. The germline gives CDR1 LGHNA, CDR2 YNFKEQ. This CDR3 spans 15 amino acids. With 2 bases removed from V and 0 bases from J, the gap between germline ends came to 8 bases. CDR3 amino acids: CASSQLQSSYNEQFF. The CDR3 DNA is TGTGCCAGCAGCCAACTCCAGAGCTCCTACAATGAGCAGTTCTTC.

This chain links TRBV6-1 with TRBJ2-7, with D possibly TRBD2 on 6 matching bases. The CDR3 is 13 amino acids. Per germline, CDR1 MNHNS and CDR2 SASEGT. Trimming took 8 bases from V and 0 from J, leaving 11 bases between them. The DNA of the CDR3 is TGTGCCAGCGGTATCGGGAGCTCCTACGAGCAGTACTTC. Translated: CASGIGSSYEQYF.

The rearrangement uses TRBV27 and TRBJ2-7, with a tentative D call TRBD1 (6 bases). The germline gives CDR1 MNHEY, CDR2 SMNVEV (reference sequence). The CDR3 extends over 14 amino acids. Between the trimmed V and J ends, which lost 1 base and 6 bases, there was a span of 13 bases. In nucleotides, the CDR3 is TGTGCCAGCAGTTTATACAGGGCGTTACCCGAGCAGTACTTC. Its protein is CASSLYRALPEQYF.

V is TRBV2 and J is TRBJ1-2; no clear D gene. The V gene's germline CDR1 is SNHLY and CDR2 FYNNEI. This CDR3 is 13 amino acids long. The V gene lost 2 bases and the J gene lost 3 bases, with 7 bases spanning the gap. In DNA form, the CDR3 reads TGTGCCAGCAGTGAAACGGCAGACTATGGCTACACCTTC. Translated, it gives CASSETADYGYTF.

The chain employs TRBV7-9 and TRBJ1-1; the D is unclear. Germline CDR1 SEHNR, CDR2 FQNEAQ (reference sequence). The length of the CDR3 is 16 residues. The germline V and J ends were trimmed by 2 bases and 0 bases, with 13 bases remaining between them. The CDR3 spells CASSLYPSSLNTEAFF. CDR3 coding DNA: TGTGCCAGCAGCTTATACCCATCCAGCCTGAACACTGAAGCTTTCTTT.

This chain connects TRBV5-1 to TRBJ2-3; TRBD2 matches 14 bases. Germline CDR1 is SGHRS and CDR2 is YFSETQ. The CDR3 is made up of 17 amino acids. With 5 bases clipped from V and 0 bases from J, the junction kept 5 bases outside the gene matches. The CDR3 protein is CASSGTSGSWSTDTQYF. The CDR3 bases are TGCGCCAGCAGTGGGACTAGCGGGAGCTGGAGCACAGATACGCAGTATTTT.

The V and J genes are TRBV4-3 and TRBJ2-7; no reliable D call. Trimming stripped 0 bases from V and 2 bases from J, with 11 bases between. Germline values: CDR1 LGHNA, CDR2 YSLEER. This CDR3 region has 15 residues. The CDR3 sequence: CASSQDLGVPYEQYF. The CDR3 bases are TGCGCCAGCAGCCAAGATCTCGGCGTCCCCTACGAGCAGTACTTC.

This rearrangement joins TRBV14 to TRBJ1-2; 7 positions match TRBD1. Germline trimming cut 4 bases from V and 4 bases from J; bases unmatched to any gene: 3. The CDR3 covers 13 residues. The germline CDR1 and CDR2 sequences are SGHDN and FVKESK. CDR3 bases: TGTGCCAGCAGCCCGACAGGGATCTATGGCTACACCTTC. Its protein product is CASSPTGIYGYTF.

The genes are TRBV2 and TRBJ2-3; 12 bases line up with TRBD2. The CDR3 consists of 15 residues. Germline CDR1 and CDR2: SNHLY and FYNNEI. V lost 6 bases, J lost 3 bases, and 4 bases stayed unmatched. As DNA, the CDR3 is TGTGCCAGCAGCCCGACTAGCGGGAGAACAGATACGCAGTATTTT. Translated, it gives CASSPTSGRTDTQYF.

V gene TRBV7-2 combines with J gene TRBJ2-1; unclear D gene. V lost 7 bases to trimming and J lost 0 bases, with 16 bases between them. The CDR3 totals 16 residues. Germline CDR1 reads SGHTA; CDR2 reads FQGNSA. CDR3 DNA: TGTGCCAGCAATCCCTACGAGTCCCACTCCTACAATGAGCAGTTCTTC. Its protein is CASNPYESHSYNEQFF.

The J gene is TRBJ1-6, the V gene TRBV4-3; tentative D call: TRBD1 (5 bases). Germline V gene data show CDR1 as LGHNA and CDR2 as YSLEER. V shed 7 bases and J shed 5 bases, with 6 bases lying between them. This CDR3 comprises 12 residues. The CDR3 DNA is TGCGCCAGCACGGACAATAATTCACCCCTCCACTTT. It yields the protein CASTDNNSPLHF.

This rearrangement joins TRBV7-9 to TRBJ2-7, with D maybe TRBD2 (5 bases). Trimming took off 5 bases at V and 2 bases at J, with 13 bases between the two ends. Per the germline V gene, CDR1 is SEHNR and CDR2 is FQNEAQ (reference sequence). The CDR3 loop spans 14 amino acids. The CDR3 DNA reads TGTGCCAGCAGCCCCGGACTGGGGACCTACGAGCAGTACTTC. Residues: CASSPGLGTYEQYF.

The rearrangement joins TRBV4-3 to TRBJ2-5; maybe TRBD2 (5 bases). The CDR3 is 18 amino acids. The germline V gene encodes CDR1 LGHNA and CDR2 YSLEER. The V end lost 0 bases, the J end lost 1 base, and 18 bases lay between the germline ends. The chain's CDR3 is CASSQDSRGEGLQETQYF. The CDR3 DNA reads TGCGCCAGCAGCCAAGACAGTCGGGGAGAAGGGCTCCAAGAGACCCAGTACTTC.

The chain is built from TRBV6-5 and TRBJ1-1; no clear D gene. Germline CDR1 MNHEY, CDR2 SVGAGI. This CDR3 region has 15 residues. The germline V and J ends were trimmed by 0 bases and 4 bases, with 12 bases remaining between them. The CDR3 DNA follows: TGTGCCAGCAGTTACTCGGAAGGGATCGGCACTGAAGCTTTCTTT. It codes for CASSYSEGIGTEAFF.

CDR3 region: CASSLNREGGQGEKLFF. The CDR3, as DNA: TGTGCCAGCAGTTTAAACAGGGAAGGGGGCCAAGGTGAAAAACTGTTTTTT. The J gene is TRBJ1-4, the V gene TRBV27; 7 bases fit TRBD1. This CDR3 region has 17 residues. In germline, CDR1 is MNHEY, CDR2 SMNVEV (reference sequence). Losses at the gene ends were 2 bases for V and 7 bases for J; bases not matched to a gene: 13.

Worth noting for this clone: Different DNA sequences within this sample yield the same CDR3. The chain joins TRBV6-6 to TRBJ2-7, with no clear D. V was clipped by 0 bases and J by 4 bases, with 10 bases between them. CDR1 MNHNY and CDR2 SVGAGI come from the germline V gene (reference sequence). The CDR3 runs 14 residues. The CDR3 nucleotides read TGTGCCAGCAGTTACTCTGAACGGTTTTACGAGCAGTACTTC. Translating it yields CASSYSERFYEQYF.

The CDR3 nucleotides read TGCGCCAGCAGCCAAGGCGATTGGGACGGAAATTCACCCCTCCACTTT. It specifies CASSQGDWDGNSPLHF. The chain couples TRBV4-1 to TRBJ1-6; a weak D match, TRBD1 (5 bases). This CDR3 is built from 16 residues. V shed 1 base and J shed 7 bases, with 14 bases lying between them. Germline CDR1 reads MGHRA; CDR2 reads YSYEKL.

The J gene is TRBJ2-3, the V gene TRBV9; D gene ambiguous. Germline CDR1 SGDLS, CDR2 YYNGEE. V dropped 0 bases and J dropped 2 bases, with 10 bases sitting between them. This CDR3 region has 15 residues. This chain's CDR3 is CASSVEGFNTDTQYF. The CDR3 bases are TGTGCCAGCAGCGTAGAGGGATTTAACACAGATACGCAGTATTTT.

The rearrangement links TRBV5-1 to TRBJ2-2; D might be TRBD1 (6 bases). CDR3 length: 17 residues. Germline CDR1 reads SGHRS; CDR2 reads YFSETQ. V lost 4 bases to trimming and J lost 0 bases, with 16 bases between them. CDR3 region: CASSLNRDTANTGELFF. CDR3 DNA sequence: TGCGCCAGCAGCCTTAACCGGGACACAGCGAACACCGGGGAGCTGTTTTTT.

CDR3 loop: CASSQESSGEGQQETQYF. The DNA for the CDR3 is TGCGCCAGCAGCCAAGAGTCTAGCGGGGAGGGACAGCAAGAGACCCAGTACTTC. The chain couples TRBV4-1 to TRBJ2-5; TRBD2 matches at 9 bases. The CDR3 extends over 18 amino acids. The V gene's germline CDR1 is MGHRA and CDR2 YSYEKL. V gave up 0 bases and J gave up 2 bases; unmatched junction bases: 10.

This clone has more than one count but fewer than ten. This chain links TRBV9 with TRBJ2-2; 10 bases map to TRBD2. Per germline, CDR1 SGDLS and CDR2 YYNGEE. J was trimmed by 4 bases and V by 4 bases; bases with no gene match: 13. CDR3 length equals 18 residues. The CDR3 loop reads CASSTGLAVVGITGELFF. Here the CDR3 DNA reads TGTGCCAGCAGCACCGGACTAGCGGTAGTGGGGATCACCGGGGAGCTGTTTTTT. Filled out from reference TRBV9 and TRBJ2-2, the complete variable domain reads DSGVTQTPKHLITATGQRVTLRCSPRSGDLSVYWYQQSLDQGLQFLIQYYNGEERAKGNILERFSAQQFPDLHSELNLSSLELGDSALYFCASSTGLAVVGITGELFFGEGSRLTVL.

This chain connects TRBV2 to TRBJ1-5; D may be TRBD1 (6 bases). Germline V gives CDR1 SNHLY, CDR2 FYNNEI. With 3 bases removed from V and 0 bases from J, the gap between germline ends came to 15 bases. The CDR3 has 17 amino acids. CDR3 sequence (DNA): TGTGCCAGCAGTGACGGGCAGGGACACTTTAGCAATCAGCCCCAGCATTTT. Translation gives CASSDGQGHFSNQPQHF.

J is TRBJ2-3 and V is TRBV6-6; D uncertain. The ends were cut back, 5 bases at V and 6 bases at J, with 6 bases in the middle. The CDR3 is made up of 11 amino acids. Germline loops: CDR1 MNHNY, CDR2 SVGAGI (reference sequence). CDR3 amino acids: CASSRSDTQYF. DNA for the CDR3: TGTGCCAGCAGTAGGTCGGATACGCAGTATTTT.

This chain joins TRBV6-6 and TRBJ2-7; unclear D gene. From germline, CDR1 is MNHNY and CDR2 SVGAGI (reference sequence). V was trimmed by 8 bases and J by 0 bases, leaving 8 bases between them. The CDR3 is made up of 12 amino acids. The CDR3 sequence: CASGMASYEQYF. The CDR3, as DNA: TGTGCCAGCGGGATGGCCTCCTACGAGCAGTACTTC.

The chain employs TRBV7-9 and TRBJ2-2; D is undetermined. Trimming took off 5 bases at V and 2 bases at J, with 15 bases between the two ends. This CDR3 is built from 16 residues. Germline CDR1 reads SEHNR; CDR2 reads FQNEAQ (reference sequence). The chain's CDR3 is CASSPAPWENTGELFF. CDR3 coding DNA: TGTGCCAGCAGCCCGGCCCCCTGGGAAAACACCGGGGAGCTGTTTTTT.